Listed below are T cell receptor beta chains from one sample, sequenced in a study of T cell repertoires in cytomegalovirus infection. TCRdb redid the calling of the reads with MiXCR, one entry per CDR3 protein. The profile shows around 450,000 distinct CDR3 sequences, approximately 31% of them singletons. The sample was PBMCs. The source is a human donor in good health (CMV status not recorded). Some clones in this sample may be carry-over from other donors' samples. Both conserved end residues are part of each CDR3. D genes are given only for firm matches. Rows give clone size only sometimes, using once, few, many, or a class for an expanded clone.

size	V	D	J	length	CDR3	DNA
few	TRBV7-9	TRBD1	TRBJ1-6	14	CASSLQGRESPLHF	TGTGCCAGCAGCCTACAGGGGAGAGAGTCACCCCTCCACTTT
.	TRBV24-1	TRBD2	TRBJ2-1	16	CATSDWSGGASNEQFF	TGTGCCACCAGTGATTGGAGCGGGGGGGCCTCAAATGAGCAGTTCTTC
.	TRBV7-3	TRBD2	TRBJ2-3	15	CASSPWGGVIDTQYF	TGTGCCAGCAGCCCATGGGGGGGGGTCATAGATACGCAGTATTTT
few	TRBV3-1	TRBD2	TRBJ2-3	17	CASSQEASGVVSDTQYF	TGTGCCAGCAGCCAAGAGGCCAGCGGGGTCGTGTCAGATACGCAGTATTTT
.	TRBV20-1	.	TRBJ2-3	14	CSADRDSDTDTQYF	TGCAGTGCTGACCGGGACTCGGACACAGATACGCAGTATTTT
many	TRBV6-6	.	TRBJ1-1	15	CASSYSDTRLTEAFF	TGTGCCAGCAGTTACTCGGACACAAGACTCACTGAAGCTTTCTTT
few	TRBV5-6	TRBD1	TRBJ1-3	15	CASSLTPTGGHTIYF	TGTGCCAGCAGCTTGACCCCGACAGGGGGCCACACCATATATTTT
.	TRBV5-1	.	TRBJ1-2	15	CASSPTPGLNYGYTF	TGCGCCAGCAGCCCGACGCCGGGATTAAACTATGGCTACACCTTC
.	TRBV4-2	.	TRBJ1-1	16	CASSQEVSQGNTEAFF	TGTGCCAGCAGCCAAGAGGTTAGTCAGGGGAACACTGAAGCTTTCTTT
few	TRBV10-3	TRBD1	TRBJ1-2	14	CAISEGTGGYGYTF	TGTGCCATCAGTGAGGGGACAGGGGGCTATGGCTACACCTTC
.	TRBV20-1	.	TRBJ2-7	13	CSARERGPYEQYF	TGCAGTGCTAGAGAGCGGGGACCCTACGAGCAGTACTTC
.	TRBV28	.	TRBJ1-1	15	CASSLLQGRRTEALF	TGTGCCAGCAGTTTATTGCAGGGGCGAAGAACTGAAGCTTTATTT
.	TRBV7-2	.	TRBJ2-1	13	CASSFYAVDEQFF	TGTGCCAGCAGCTTTTATGCGGTCGATGAGCAGTTCTTC
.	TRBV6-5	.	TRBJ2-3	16	CASSYGASPSTDTQYF	TGTGCCAGCAGTTACGGGGCGTCACCTAGCACAGATACGCAGTATTTT
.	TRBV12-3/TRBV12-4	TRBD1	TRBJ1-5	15	CASSGTGRRYHPQHF	TGTGCCAGCAGCGGGACAGGGAGACGTTATCATCCCCAGCATTTT
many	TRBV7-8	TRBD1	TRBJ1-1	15	CASSLVQGARTEAFF	TGTGCCAGCAGCTTAGTGCAGGGGGCGCGCACTGAAGCTTTCTTT
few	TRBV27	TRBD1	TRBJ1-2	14	CASSSDRENYGYTF	TGTGCCAGCAGTTCGGACAGGGAGAACTATGGCTACACCTTC
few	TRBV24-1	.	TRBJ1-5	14	CATSDYRSNQPQHF	TGTGCCACCAGTGATTATAGGAGCAATCAGCCCCAGCATTTT
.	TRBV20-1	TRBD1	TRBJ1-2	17	CSARDWDSPEFMGGYTF	TGCAGTGCTAGAGATTGGGACAGCCCTGAGTTTATGGGTGGCTACACCTTC
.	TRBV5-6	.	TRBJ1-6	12	CASRQLNSPLHF	TGTGCCAGTCGACAGCTTAATTCACCCCTCCACTTT
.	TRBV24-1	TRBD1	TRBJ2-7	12	CATSGQGDEQYF	TGTGCCACCAGTGGGCAGGGGGACGAGCAGTACTTC
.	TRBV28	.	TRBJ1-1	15	CASSLFGGRVTEAFF	TGTGCCAGCAGTTTATTTGGGGGTCGGGTCACTGAAGCTTTCTTT
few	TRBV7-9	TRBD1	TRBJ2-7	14	CASSQTTGLYEQYF	TGTGCCAGCAGCCAGACGACAGGGCTGTACGAGCAGTACTTC
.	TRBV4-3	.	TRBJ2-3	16	CASSQEVSHPQGTQYF	TGCGCCAGCAGCCAAGAGGTTAGCCACCCCCAGGGTACGCAGTATTTT
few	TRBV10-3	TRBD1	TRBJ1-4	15	CAISESGTENEKLFF	TGTGCCATCAGTGAGTCGGGGACAGAAAATGAAAAACTGTTTTTT
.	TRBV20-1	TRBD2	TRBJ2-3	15	CSATPLAGSTDTQYF	TGCAGTGCCACCCCCTTAGCGGGGAGCACAGATACGCAGTATTTT
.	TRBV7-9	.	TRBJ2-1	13	CASSPREWTEQFF	TGTGCCAGCAGCCCCCGGGAGTGGACTGAGCAGTTCTTC
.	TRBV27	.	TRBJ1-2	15	CASSTLGGRSYGYTF	TGTGCCAGCAGTACCCTGGGAGGGAGGAGCTATGGCTACACCTTC
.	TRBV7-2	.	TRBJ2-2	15	CSSSLGGPHTGELFF	TGTTCCAGCAGCTTAGGGGGACCGCACACCGGGGAGCTTTTTTTT
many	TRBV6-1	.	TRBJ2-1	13	CASSEKGYREQFF	TGTGCCAGCAGTGAAAAAGGATATAGGGAGCAGTTCTTC
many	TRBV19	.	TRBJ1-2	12	CASSRGNYGYTF	TGTGCCAGCAGCCGGGGGAACTATGGCTACACCTTC
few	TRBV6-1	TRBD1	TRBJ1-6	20	CASSEALPGGQGVANSPLHF	TGTGCCAGCAGTGAAGCGCTTCCCGGGGGACAGGGGGTTGCGAATTCACCCCTCCACTTT
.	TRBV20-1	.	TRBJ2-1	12	CSARDLGNEQFF	TGCAGTGCTAGAGATCTGGGCAATGAGCAGTTCTTC
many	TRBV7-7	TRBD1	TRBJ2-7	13	CASSRNTGAEQYF	TGTGCCAGCAGCAGGAACACAGGGGCCGAGCAGTACTTC
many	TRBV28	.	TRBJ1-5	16	CASSIFGDSGNQPQHF	TGTGCCAGCAGTATCTTCGGGGATTCTGGCAATCAGCCCCAGCATTTT
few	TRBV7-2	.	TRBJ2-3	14	CASNRDPRTDTQYF	TGTGCCAGCAATCGGGACCCACGAACAGATACGCAGTATTTT
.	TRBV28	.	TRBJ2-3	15	CASSLNGLHTDTQYF	TGTGCCAGCAGTTTAAACGGGCTACACACAGATACGCAGTATTTT
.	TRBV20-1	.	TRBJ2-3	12	CSARGSTDTQYF	TGCAGTGCTAGAGGGTCCACAGATACGCAGTATTTT
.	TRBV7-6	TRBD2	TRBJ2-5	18	CASSLVQASGGLQETQYF	TGTGCCAGCAGCTTAGTCCAGGCTAGCGGGGGGCTCCAAGAGACCCAGTACTTC
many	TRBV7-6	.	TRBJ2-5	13	CASSETSLETQYF	TGTGCCAGCAGCGAGACTAGTTTAGAGACCCAGTACTTC
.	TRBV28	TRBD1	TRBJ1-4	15	CASSHGTGENEKLFF	TGTGCCAGCAGCCATGGGACAGGGGAAAATGAAAAACTGTTTTTT